The rows below give T cell receptor beta chains drawn from one sample of a study of CD8+CD57+ T cells in acquired aplastic anemia. TCRdb processed the reads anew with MiXCR; each CDR3 protein has one entry. Among around 200,000 distinct CDR3 sequences listed, under 50% were seen once. Sequenced sample: sorted CD4+, CD8+, or CD8+CD57+ T cells (not recorded which) from PBMCs. All receptors derive from a human donor with aplastic anemia. CDR3s include the opening cysteine and the closing phenylalanine or tryptophan.

J: TRBJ2-1; V: TRBV19; CDR3: CASSAREATYNEQFF
J: TRBJ1-4; V: TRBV3-1; CDR3: CASSNSWATNEKLFF
J: TRBJ1-1; V: TRBV6-1; CDR3: CASSPRRGGTEAFF
J: TRBJ2-7; V: TRBV25-1; CDR3: CASSESVGVFEQYF
J: TRBJ1-1; V: TRBV6-5; CDR3: CASSYSRGGWRNTEAFF
J: TRBJ1-2; V: TRBV7-2; CDR3: CASSLGGAGYGYTF
J: TRBJ2-7; V: TRBV10-3; CDR3: CAISYGALEQYF
J: TRBJ2-7; V: TRBV13; CDR3: CASSFWGGYEQYF
J: TRBJ1-5; V: TRBV15; CDR3: CATSPVTSDQPQHF
J: TRBJ2-5; V: TRBV10-1; CDR3: CASRGQGASRGWETQYF
J: TRBJ2-7; V: TRBV7-8; CDR3: CASSWGGSSYEQYF
J: TRBJ1-1; V: TRBV18; CDR3: CASSLEQNTEAFF
J: TRBJ2-5; V: TRBV29-1; CDR3: CSVVKVPGFGETQYF
J: TRBJ1-5; V: TRBV6-5; CDR3: CASSFVDRQPQHF
J: TRBJ1-2; V: TRBV20-1; CDR3: CSARDTTGGGYGYTF
J: TRBJ2-1; V: TRBV7-2; CDR3: CASSLVPAGGLNEQFF
J: TRBJ2-7; V: TRBV19; CDR3: CASSISISYEQYF
J: TRBJ1-2; V: TRBV5-4; CDR3: CASSLPTGAGGYGYTF
J: TRBJ2-1; V: TRBV24-1; CDR3: CATSDFAGLKQFF
J: TRBJ2-2; V: TRBV5-6; CDR3: CASSSSGYGELFF
J: TRBJ1-6; V: TRBV20-1; CDR3: CSAREGRNNSPLHF
J: TRBJ2-7; V: TRBV28; CDR3: CASSPPDRGRAHF
J: TRBJ2-7; V: TRBV6-1; CDR3: CASSSSGGYEQYF
J: TRBJ2-4; V: TRBV18; CDR3: CASSLGTGGNNIQYF
J: TRBJ2-5; V: TRBV6-5; CDR3: CASSRTGKSETQYF
J: TRBJ1-2; V: TRBV2; CDR3: CASNQGANYGYTF
J: TRBJ2-7; V: TRBV2; CDR3: CASSLGQGPAYEQYF
J: TRBJ2-7; V: TRBV15; CDR3: CATSRGSNRGDYGQYF
J: TRBJ2-7; V: TRBV5-4; CDR3: CASSDPGQGLEQYF
J: TRBJ1-1; V: TRBV27; CDR3: CASSFRGQTEAFF
J: TRBJ2-7; V: TRBV5-1; CDR3: CASSSRGGPSYEQYF
J: TRBJ1-2; V: TRBV7-9; CDR3: CASSYLRTRTANYTF
J: TRBJ2-1; V: TRBV20-1; CDR3: CSAPNPISVLYNEQFF
J: TRBJ1-1; V: TRBV7-9; CDR3: CASSYSGWSEAFF
J: TRBJ1-1; V: TRBV19; CDR3: CASSPRTGSTEAFF
J: TRBJ2-3; V: TRBV15; CDR3: CATSRGSGTRGTDTQYF
J: TRBJ2-7; V: TRBV24-1; CDR3: CATSLAGGVEQYF